One T cell receptor (beta chain) is described in this entry. This clonotype was observed a handful of times. This receptor's antigen is unknown. Per-nucleotide qualities are absent, and no much larger clonotype sits a single base away. These data come from a study of blood T cells in healthy people across ages (dated by TCRdb to about 2015). Background on the whole study: In model experiments, template switching captured about one uniquely barcoded TCR beta cDNA molecule for every two T cells. Age-related changes in TCR beta repertoire diversity were measured in the study by deep sequencing normalized with unique cDNA molecular identifiers. The donors were split into four age groups: young (average approximately 16 years), middle-aged (39), aged (approximately 59) and long-lived (more than 80). Using the same blood draw, the study looked at two additional independent replicas of 1 million unique cDNA reads for two donors, one aged 18 to 29 and the other aged 80 or older.

Preparation of the library involved 5' RACE. Sequencing used an Illumina HiSeq 2500. A second PCR of roughly 7 to 12 cycles was performed with a sample-barcoded 5' primer and a J-beta primer mix. A unique molecular identifier was introduced onto each TCR beta cDNA molecule by a template-switch 5' adaptor carrying 12 random nucleotides. At least 3 million CDR3-containing paired-end reads were obtained from each sample. The Mint cDNA synthesis kit, primed by a TRBC-specific oligonucleotide, was used to synthesize first-strand cDNA from all RNA. Following uracil-DNA glycosylase treatment, a first 18-cycle PCR with universal primers M1SS and BC2_uni_R was performed on all cDNA. As for the original processing: For normalization, 1 million high-quality reads were randomly selected from each sample, with every read carrying a distinct molecular identifier. Instead of being binned into consensus sequences, reads with shared molecular identifiers were discarded. MiTCR, with a Q25 quality threshold and the strictest error-elimination algorithm, was used for CDR3 identification, clonotype clustering and error correction. A nonparametric unseen species model using Euler transformation provided a lower-bound estimate of total TCR beta diversity. TCRdb itself trimmed the public reads at Q25 with fastp, ran MiXCR and retained productive beta chains. Merged by CDR3 protein, the rows form single entries marked with the most common genes and DNA. The V and J calls were not made by the authors but by TCRdb's processing. The sample yields approximately 800,000 distinct CDR3 sequences; just under 25% were counted once. Approximately 3.7% of the sample is taken by the ten largest.

The study at large found these results: Observed TCR beta diversity correlated strongly with the percentage of naive T cells measured by flow cytometry. Because the CMV infection status of the donors was unknown, age-related changes in expanded clonotypes may potentially have been confounded. Compared with the aged group, more naive CD4+ T cells, fewer expanded clones and increased TCR diversity were shown by the long-lived group, suggesting age selection. Since profiling was done on bulk unsorted PBMCs, naive and antigen-experienced compartments could not be conclusively compared. Observed TCR beta diversity per million T cells fell roughly linearly with age, and a significant reduction was already apparent by age roughly 40. Estimates of total diversity based on one million sequenced T cells were considered lower bounds and underestimates.

Donors were 39 systemically healthy Caucasian individuals from Russia aged about 6 to 100 years. Each donor gave approximately 10 milliliters of peripheral blood, collected into EDTA-treated Vacutainer tubes. PBMCs were isolated by Ficoll-Paque density-gradient centrifugation, with at least 7 million obtained per sample. Total RNA, at least 6 micrograms per sample, was extracted from PBMCs with Trizol reagent. Naive CD45RAhigh/CD27high T cell percentages were measured by flow cytometry on a PBMC aliquot from every donor. The CDR3 holds 13 amino acids from the cysteine to the phenylalanine. Of all the DNA, just the CDR3 is kept, 39 bases in frame from base 1. The germline V gene (reference sequence) provides CDR1 DFQATT and CDR2 SNEGSKA. This sample also appeared in a second study, on T cells of mothers and their children. As the second study states: Donors were nine systemically healthy Caucasian individuals: three mothers and their six children. cDNA synthesis consumed the entire amount of extracted RNA, loaded at around 1.4 ug RNA in each 15 ul reaction. In the second PCR, the M1S primer introduced both the sample barcodes and 2-4 random nucleotides. Each mother yielded over 9.5 million TCR beta CDR3 reads and each child 2.5 million to 3.5 million reads. In both related and unrelated pairs, thymic selection shapes the output of TCR recombination in a similar way, with inherited differences having only a minor effect. Normalized repertoire overlap was always found to be slightly, but never significantly, higher in related mother-child pairs than in unrelated mother-child pairs. Persistent microchimeric T cell clones were not detected, at a sensitivity of about 100 clones per million clonotypes. In the study, deep NGS was used to compare the TCR beta repertoires of mothers and children, and features distinguishing related mother-child pairs from unrelated individuals were sought. On average, the children were approximately 12 +/- 4 years old, while the mothers were about 37 +/- 4 years old. After adapters were ligated using NEBNext reagents, the libraries underwent 100+100 nt paired-end sequencing on an Illumina HiSeq 2000. Mother and child libraries were prepared a month apart and sequenced in separate runs to prevent cross-contamination. For each donor, between about 500,000 and 2,200,000 distinct TCR beta clonotypes were identified. Naive TCR beta clonotypes were estimated from low-frequency clonotypes matched to each donor's FACS-determined naive share, without sorting.

The chain is assembled from TRBV20-1 and TRBJ2-5; possibly the D gene is TRBD2, per 6 matching bases. The end of the DNA fits TRBJ2-7 better, so the J call may be wrong. The sample was blood. The sequence was collected from a boy under 18 in good health. The CDR3 has the sequence CSAPGLETYEQYF. The nucleotide sequence is TGCAGTGCCCCGGGACTGGAGACCTACGAGCAGTACTTC.